Presented here are 19 T cell receptor beta chains from one specimen sequenced in a study of CD8+CD57+ T cells in acquired aplastic anemia. Investigators profiled TCR beta VDJ and CDR3 from genomic DNA template. One entry per CDR3 protein results from TCRdb running MiXCR on the reads. The repertoire holds 400,000 to 450,000 distinct CDR3 sequences, with about 70% as singletons. Source material: sorted CD4+, CD8+, or CD8+CD57+ T cells (not recorded which) from PBMCs. The receptors derive from a human donor in good health, serving as a control.

This clonotype has only a few counts. This chain links TRBV15 with TRBJ2-3, with 8 bases lining up with TRBD1. The CDR3 has 15 amino acids. Germline assignment: CDR1 LNHNV and CDR2 YYDKDF (reference sequence). With V trimmed by 3 bases and J by 2 bases, 4 bases remained unmatched. CDR3 protein: CATSRGTGSTDTQYF. In DNA form, the CDR3 reads TGTGCCACCAGCAGGGGGACAGGCTCCACAGATACGCAGTATTTT.

The J gene is TRBJ2-6, the V gene TRBV7-8; tentatively, D is TRBD1 (7 bases). The J call is uncertain, as TRBJ2-7 better fits the DNA end. Per the germline V gene, CDR1 is SGHVS and CDR2 is FQNEAQ. The CDR3 loop spans 14 amino acids. This chain's CDR3 is CASSVSAGGNEQYF. The DNA of the CDR3 is TGTGCCAGCAGCGTGAGCGCAGGGGGGAATGAGCAGTACTTC.

This clonotype was detected a few times. The chain is built from TRBV2 and TRBJ1-4; 7 bases are shared with TRBD1. The germline V gene has CDR1 SNHLY and CDR2 FYNNEI. The CDR3 length is 15 residues. V dropped 2 bases and J dropped 4; count of bases not matched to a gene: 4. The chain's CDR3 is CASSERAGGNEKLFF. In DNA form, the CDR3 reads TGTGCCAGCAGTGAAAGGGCAGGGGGTAATGAAAAACTGTTTTTT. The entire variable domain, with the rest obtained from reference TRBV2 and TRBJ1-4, is as follows: EPEVTQTPSHQVTQMGQEVILRCVPISNHLYFYWYRQILGQKVEFLVSFYNNEISEKSEIFDDQFSVERPDGSNFTLKIRSTKLEDSAMYFCASSERAGGNEKLFFGSGTQLSVL.

The rearrangement uses TRBV9 and TRBJ2-7; D tentatively reads TRBD1 or TRBD2 (6 bases each). V was shortened by 5 bases and J by 9 bases, with 24 bases between the two germline ends. The germline gives CDR1 SGDLS, CDR2 YYNGEE. CDR3 length equals 15 residues. As DNA, the CDR3 is TGTGCCAGCAGTTTGTGGGGGGCTGGGAACCACACGCAGTACTTC. Its translation: CASSLWGAGNHTQYF. Looking up the rest from reference TRBV9 and TRBJ2-7 gives the full variable domain: DSGVTQTPKHLITATGQRVTLRCSPRSGDLSVYWYQQSLDQGLQFLIQYYNGEERAKGNILERFSAQQFPDLHSELNLSSLELGDSALYFCASSLWGAGNHTQYFGPGTRLTVT.

This clonotype came up once. The genes are TRBV7-6 and TRBJ2-7; possible D gene TRBD2, 6 bases. The V and J ends lost 1 base and 11 bases respectively, with 18 bases between them. Germline V gene data show CDR1 as SGHVS and CDR2 as FNYEAQ. There are 14 residues in the CDR3. CDR3 in DNA: TGTGCCAGCAGCTTAGGATATCAGGGAGGCACCAAGTACTTC. Protein product: CASSLGYQGGTKYF.

Details on this clonotype: Because it lacks the conserved phenylalanine or tryptophan at the end, this CDR3 is likely a read error. The DNA is omitted, as the CDR3 cannot be located on it reliably, and the CDR3 follows TCRdb's listing. V is TRBV9 and J is TRBJ2-7; TRBD1, the D gene given by the table, was not confirmed from the DNA. CDR1 SGDLS and CDR2 YYNGEE come from the germline V gene. The CDR3 is 13 amino acids in total, end residues counted. The CDR3 sequence is CASLHQGGASTDI.

This clonotype has a count of ten or more. This chain links TRBV29-1 with TRBJ1-1, with TRBD1 matching 12 bases. The CDR3 is made up of 15 amino acids. V dropped 6 bases and J dropped 1; count of bases not matched to a gene: 6. Germline V gene data show CDR1 as SQVTM and CDR2 as ANQGSEA. CDR3 residues: CSVRGTGGSNTEAFF. As DNA, the CDR3 is TGCAGCGTGAGGGGGACAGGGGGCTCGAACACTGAAGCTTTCTTT.

The chain employs TRBV9 and TRBJ2-2, with D possibly matching TRBD1 (6 bases). CDR1 is SGDLS, CDR2 YYNGEE, per germline. CDR3 length: 14 amino acids. Trimming stripped 0 bases from V and 7 bases from J, with 10 bases between. The CDR3 coding sequence is TGTGCCAGCAGCGTAGCCTACAGGGACGGGGAGCTGTTTTTT. This gives the protein CASSVAYRDGELFF.

The V and J genes are TRBV20-1 and TRBJ1-6, with TRBD1 as a possible D gene (5 bases). The CDR3 sequence is 13 residues long. Trimming removed 6 bases at V and 13 bases at J, with 19 bases between. Germline V gene lookup returns CDR1 DFQATT and CDR2 SNEGSKA (reference sequence). CDR3 nucleotide sequence: TGCAGTGCCACGGGGCTCGGTATTTGGCCCCTCCACTTT. It translates to CSATGLGIWPLHF.

At least ten counts were recorded for this clonotype. V and J are TRBV27 and TRBJ1-6; D may be TRBD1 (6 bases). The germline CDR1 and CDR2 sequences are MNHEY and SMNVEV (reference sequence). Deletions cut 3 bases from V and 11 bases from J, with 17 bases between. This CDR3 has 15 residues. CDR3 coding DNA: TGTGCCAGCAGTTTTGGGGGGGCCTTTAGGACACCCCTCCACTTT. Amino acids: CASSFGGAFRTPLHF.

With respect to this clonotype: An end of the junction does not agree with germline; a read error may underlie this. This chain joins TRBV20-1 and TRBJ1-3; D possibly corresponds to TRBD1 (5 bases). From germline, CDR1 is DFQATT and CDR2 SNEGSKA (reference sequence). This CDR3 region has 14 residues. The CDR3 DNA sequence: TGCAGTGCTAGAGGGTCAGGGACGCGAAACACCACATATTTT. Translated, it gives CSARGSGTRNTTYF.

The chain uses TRBV7-2 and TRBJ2-3, with D perhaps matching TRBD2 (6 bases). The germline V gene has CDR1 SGHTA and CDR2 FQGNSA. CDR3 length equals 12 residues. V was clipped by 5 bases and J by 9 bases, with 12 bases between them. The CDR3 region is CASSQTRETQYF. In DNA form, the CDR3 reads TGTGCCAGCAGCCAGACCCGGGAGACGCAGTATTTT.

The chain employs TRBV12-3 or TRBV12-4 and TRBJ2-2; TRBD1 aligns across 8 bases. CDR3 length: 15 residues. Unmatched junction bases numbered 6, after V lost 6 bases and J lost 3 bases. The CDR3 here is CASSMDRAYTGELFF. The CDR3 DNA is TGTGCCAGCAGCATGGACAGGGCTTACACCGGGGAGCTGTTTTTT.

This rearrangement joins TRBV29-1 to TRBJ2-3; either TRBD1 or TRBD2 may fit D (6 bases each). The CDR3 runs 13 residues. V lost 5 bases, J lost 6 bases, and 15 bases lay in between. The germline CDR1 and CDR2 sequences are SQVTM and ANQGSEA. The CDR3 here is CSVSYSGGDTQYF. The DNA of the CDR3 is TGCAGCGTTAGTTACTCCGGGGGCGATACGCAGTATTTT.

The rearrangement joins TRBV7-9 to TRBJ2-1, with 11 positions matching TRBD1. The CDR3 contains 16 residues. Germline lookup yields CDR1 SEHNR and CDR2 FQNEAQ (reference sequence). V dropped 5 bases and J dropped 9; count of bases not matched to a gene: 12. The CDR3 loop is CASSPMGQGVNTEQFF. Here the CDR3 DNA reads TGTGCCAGCAGCCCCATGGGACAGGGGGTAAACACTGAGCAGTTCTTC.

The J gene is TRBJ2-5, the V gene TRBV10-2, with a weak D call TRBD2 (5 bases). Trimming pared 9 bases from V and 5 bases from J, leaving 19 bases between. The CDR3 is 14 residues long. The germline CDR1 and CDR2 sequences are WSHSY and SAAADI. CDR3 loop: CASRAGPYGETQYF. The CDR3 nucleotides are TGCGCCAGTAGGGCGGGCCCGTACGGGGAGACCCAGTACTTC.

On this clonotype itself: The germline gene is not matched at one end of the junction; a read error may be the cause. The genes are TRBV11-1 and TRBJ2-7, with D hard to call. CDR1 and CDR2 from the germline V gene are SGHAT and FQDESV (reference sequence). The CDR3 sequence is 12 residues long. The CDR3 DNA sequence: TGCGCCAGCACGATCTCCGGAAACGAGCAGTACTTC. Translating it yields CASTISGNEQYF.

V is TRBV2 and J is TRBJ2-1, with 7 bases aligning to TRBD2. V trimming: 0 bases; J trimming: 5 bases; junction bases outside the gene matches: 7. CDR1 SNHLY and CDR2 FYNNEI come from the germline V gene. The CDR3 has 16 residues. CDR3 in DNA: TGTGCCAGCAGTGAAGCTTGGGGGGGGGGAAACAATGAGCAGTTCTTC. Translating gives CASSEAWGGGNNEQFF.

This clonotype showed up many times. The rearrangement links TRBV6-5 to TRBJ2-1, with D tentatively TRBD1 (7 bases). Germline CDR1 is MNHEY and CDR2 is SVGAGI. The CDR3 contains 16 residues. The V end was cut by 6 bases, the J end by 8 bases, with 23 bases between. The CDR3: CASSQGGGNGQDEQFF. The DNA of the CDR3 is TGTGCCAGCAGCCAGGGGGGCGGAAACGGTCAGGATGAGCAGTTCTTC.